These 18 T cell receptor beta chains originate from one sample sequenced in a study of blood T cells in healthy people across ages. The authors ran a second PCR of 7 to 11 cycles using a sample-barcoded 5' primer and a J-beta primer mix. TCRdb reanalysed the 5' RACE reads using MiXCR and keeps one entry per CDR3 protein. The data hold 1.2 million to 1.5 million distinct CDR3 sequences, with approximately 38% observed a single time. The material sequenced was blood. The source is a woman aged 18-29 years in good health.

This clonotype was observed once. This rearrangement joins TRBV7-2 to TRBJ2-7; the D call may be TRBD1 or TRBD2 (6 bases each). This CDR3 has 14 amino acids. Trimming cost V 5 bases and J 4 bases, with 15 bases left between them. Germline loops: CDR1 SGHTA, CDR2 FQGNSA. The CDR3 sequence is CASSPPRGRYEQYF. CDR3 in DNA: TGTGCCAGCAGCCCACCCCGGGGGCGGTACGAGCAGTACTTC.

This rearrangement joins TRBV5-1 to TRBJ2-1, with 9 bases that match TRBD2. Germline assignment: CDR1 SGHRS and CDR2 YFSETQ. The CDR3 is made up of 16 amino acids. The junction had 18 bases not matched to a gene; V was cut back by 4 bases and J by 13 bases. Written as DNA, the CDR3 is TGCGCCAGCAGCGAATATCTTAGCGGGAGTCAGGAGACCCAGTTCTTC. Its translation is CASSEYLSGSQETQFF.

V usage is TRBV28 and J usage is TRBJ2-1; TRBD2 agrees at 10 bases. The ends lost 2 bases at V and 6 bases at J; junction bases unmatched: 4. CDR1 and CDR2 (germline): MDHEN, SYDVKM. The CDR3 sequence is 15 residues long. CDR3 region: CASSLALAGLNEQFF. CDR3 nucleotide sequence: TGTGCCAGCAGTTTAGCACTAGCGGGGCTCAATGAGCAGTTCTTC.

This chain uses TRBV20-1 with TRBJ2-1, with TRBD2 matching over 9 bases. After removal of 6 bases from V and 10 bases from J, the junction contained 19 bases not matched to a gene. CDR1 and CDR2 (germline): DFQATT, SNEGSKA (reference sequence). The CDR3 totals 16 residues. The CDR3 nucleotides read TGCAGTGCAAAAAACTTTAGCGGGGGCCTCGGGGGCGAGCAGTTCTTC. Residues: CSAKNFSGGLGGEQFF.

Regarding this clonotype: The junction does not match germline at one end; this may be a read error. This chain joins TRBV5-1 and TRBJ2-1; 9 positions match TRBD1. CDR3 size: 15 residues. Germline V gene data show CDR1 as SGHRS and CDR2 as YFSETQ. CDR3 amino acids: CTSGSGQGYYNEQFF. CDR3 DNA sequence: TGCACCAGCGGCTCGGGACAGGGCTATTACAATGAGCAGTTCTTC.

J is TRBJ2-7 and V is TRBV20-1, with D perhaps TRBD1 (6 bases). The germline V and J ends were trimmed by 6 bases and 2 bases, with 14 bases remaining between them. This CDR3 comprises 13 residues. Germline V CDR1 and CDR2: DFQATT, SNEGSKA (reference sequence). In DNA form, the CDR3 reads TGCAGTGCAGGCTTGGGACATACCTACGAGCAGTACTTC. As protein: CSAGLGHTYEQYF.

The chain recombines TRBV10-3 with TRBJ2-2; weak D call: TRBD1 (6 bases). Looked up from germline, CDR1 is ENHRY and CDR2 is SYGVKD. V lost 3 bases, J lost 6 bases, and 8 bases lay in between. This CDR3 is built from 13 residues. CDR3 loop: CAISERGSGELFF. In nucleotides, the CDR3 is TGTGCCATCAGTGAAAGGGGGTCCGGGGAGCTGTTTTTT.

The chain carries TRBV12-3 or TRBV12-4 and TRBJ1-6; 10 bases fit TRBD1. The V segment lost 6 bases and the J segment 9 bases; nucleotides outside the gene matches: 8. The CDR3 covers 15 residues. The CDR3 DNA reads as TGTGCCAGCAGGCCAGACAGGGGGCTGGGTTCACCCCTCCACTTT. Translation: CASRPDRGLGSPLHF.

The chain links TRBV3-1 to TRBJ2-7; possibly TRBD1 or TRBD2 for D (5 bases each). The CDR3 totals 15 residues. V lost 1 base and J lost 2, with 12 bases in between. Germline lookup yields CDR1 LGHDT and CDR2 YNNKEL (reference sequence). CDR3 region: CASSQGHGGAYEQYF. DNA for the CDR3: TGTGCCAGCAGCCAAGGGCATGGGGGTGCCTACGAGCAGTACTTC.

The CDR3 reads CSARRTGGNGYGYTF. CDR3 DNA: TGCAGTGCTAGAAGGACAGGGGGTAACGGTTATGGCTACACCTTC. This rearrangement joins TRBV20-1 to TRBJ1-2, with TRBD1 matching over 10 bases. V lost 2 bases and J lost 5; bases outside the gene matches: 8. Germline V gene sequence: CDR1 DFQATT, CDR2 SNEGSKA (reference sequence). This CDR3 comprises 15 residues.

The J gene is TRBJ2-5, the V gene TRBV20-1; D is perhaps TRBD1 or TRBD2 (6 bases each). The DNA end favors TRBJ2-7, so the J call may be wrong. CDR1 is DFQATT, CDR2 SNEGSKA, per germline (reference sequence). The CDR3 is made up of 14 amino acids. CDR3 loop: CSALGGRIPYEQYF. CDR3 DNA: TGCAGTGCCCTGGGGGGCAGGATACCCTACGAGCAGTACTTC.

The V gene is TRBV2, the J gene TRBJ2-1; D may be TRBD1 (6 bases). V was clipped by 8 bases and J by 0 bases, with 14 bases between them. The CDR3 consists of 15 residues. Germline values: CDR1 SNHLY, CDR2 FYNNEI. The CDR3 DNA reads TGTGCCAGCTCGAAGGAACAGGGCTCCTACAATGAGCAGTTCTTC. Amino acids: CASSKEQGSYNEQFF.

The chain employs TRBV12-3 or TRBV12-4 and TRBJ2-5; 13 bases are shared with TRBD2. The CDR3 loop spans 15 amino acids. V dropped 5 bases and J dropped 5; count of bases not matched to a gene: 5. CDR3 in DNA: TGTGCCAGCAGTCCGACTAGCGGGGGGTCGGAGACCCAGTACTTC. Amino acid sequence: CASSPTSGGSETQYF.

In this sample, this clonotype turned up a few times. The chain joins TRBV20-1 to TRBJ2-1; 7 bases match TRBD1. J lost 1 base, V lost 1 base, and 4 bases had no gene match. This CDR3 has 15 residues. Germline lookup yields CDR1 DFQATT and CDR2 SNEGSKA (reference sequence). DNA for the CDR3: TGCAGTGCTAGAGCCCTGGGACAGTCCTACAATGAGCAGTTCTTC. Translating it yields CSARALGQSYNEQFF.

The rearrangement uses TRBV12-3 or TRBV12-4 and TRBJ2-7; unclear D gene. This CDR3 is 14 amino acids long. Deletions cut 3 bases from V and 2 bases from J, with 11 bases between. CDR3 region: CASSLNRSPYEQYF. CDR3 DNA: TGTGCCAGCAGTTTGAATCGATCACCCTACGAGCAGTACTTC.

This chain connects TRBV27 to TRBJ1-5, with 7 positions matching TRBD1. V trimming: 6 bases; J trimming: 9 bases; junction bases outside the gene matches: 5. This CDR3 contains 12 residues. Germline CDR1 MNHEY, CDR2 SMNVEV (reference sequence). In nucleotides, the CDR3 is TGTGCCAGCAGGACAGGGAGCCGGCCCCAGCATTTT. Its translation: CASRTGSRPQHF.

The CDR3: CAWSLKFGELFF. CDR3 bases: TGTGCCTGGAGCCTAAAATTCGGGGAGCTGTTTTTT. The chain combines TRBV30 with TRBJ2-2; the D is unclear. From germline, CDR1 is GTSNPN and CDR2 SVGIG (reference sequence). The CDR3 sequence is 12 residues long. The germline V and J ends were trimmed by 3 bases and 7 bases, with 9 bases remaining between them.

The rearrangement uses TRBV29-1 and TRBJ2-5, with 8 bases fitting TRBD2. V gave up 7 bases and J gave up 3 bases; unmatched junction bases: 4. The CDR3 runs 12 residues. Per germline, CDR1 SQVTM and CDR2 ANQGSEA. The CDR3 bases are TGCAGCGCCTCGGGGGGGGAAGAGACCCAGTACTTC. Residues: CSASGGEETQYF.